Listed here are 10 T cell receptor beta chains from one sample, sequenced in a study of T-cell reconstitution after alpha-beta-depleted transplantation in children. Unique molecular identifiers featured in how the TCRbeta library was prepared. TCRdb ran MiXCR on the PCR reads and lists one entry per CDR3 protein. The sample yields 700,000 to 950,000 distinct CDR3 sequences, around 17% seen once. The specimen comprised PBMCs, mostly from graft donor cells, sampled 360 days after TCRalphabeta/CD19-depleted stem cell transplant. Receptors originate from a male patient younger than 18 who had a stem cell transplant for acute lymphoblastic leukemia, so the T cells may come from the graft donor.

Turning to this clonotype: Being one base from a much bigger clone, this may be a read error. The CDR3 reads CASTREVWADTQYF. For the CDR3, the DNA is TGCGCCAGCACGCGGGAGGTGTGGGCAGATACGCAGTATTTT. The rearrangement uses TRBV5-1 and TRBJ2-3; 8 bases fit TRBD2. This CDR3 has 14 amino acids. Germline values: CDR1 SGHRS, CDR2 YFSETQ. The junction had 7 bases not matched to a gene; V was cut back by 6 bases and J by 4 bases.

Only a few counts were recorded for this clonotype. The CDR3 DNA reads as TGCGCCAGCAGCCAAGACGGACTAGCGGGAGATCTGGGCTACGAGCAGTACTTC. It yields the protein CASSQDGLAGDLGYEQYF. The chain recombines TRBV4-1 with TRBJ2-7; the match to TRBD2 covers 13 bases. The germline gives CDR1 MGHRA, CDR2 YSYEKL. The CDR3 is made up of 18 amino acids. Trimming took 0 bases from V and 3 from J; bases not matched to a gene: 8.

This clonotype was seen repeatedly, ten times or more. The chain carries TRBV27 and TRBJ1-5, with a weak D call TRBD1 (5 bases). V was clipped by 1 base and J by 5 bases, with 6 bases between them. The CDR3 spans 13 residues. Germline CDR1 MNHEY, CDR2 SMNVEV (reference sequence). DNA of the CDR3: TGTGCCAGCAGTTTATGGGGGGATCAGCCCCAGCATTTT. Amino acids: CASSLWGDQPQHF.

In its sample, this clonotype was seen a few times. The V and J genes are TRBV3-1 and TRBJ2-7; weak D call: TRBD2 (6 bases). Germline V gene lookup returns CDR1 LGHDT and CDR2 YNNKEL (reference sequence). The length of the CDR3 is 19 residues. V lost 0 bases to trimming and J lost 3 bases, with 24 bases between them. CDR3 nucleotide sequence: TGTGCCAGCAGCCAAGAGAGAAGCCTTGGGCTAGATAGCGGCTACGAGCAGTACTTC. This translates into CASSQERSLGLDSGYEQYF.

This clonotype was seen more than once but under ten times. The V call is TRBV5-1, the J call TRBJ2-7; no clear D. Deletions cut 4 bases from V and 4 bases from J, with 12 bases between. Per germline, CDR1 SGHRS and CDR2 YFSETQ. This CDR3 spans 13 amino acids. CDR3 sequence reads: CASSGILGYEQYF. DNA of the CDR3: TGCGCCAGCAGCGGGATTCTGGGTTACGAGCAGTACTTC.

This clonotype was seen a single time. This chain joins TRBV2 and TRBJ2-5; TRBD2 matches at 13 bases. The CDR3 runs to 17 residues. The trim removed 6 bases at V and 1 base at J, leaving 8 bases unmatched. The germline gives CDR1 SNHLY, CDR2 FYNNEI. The chain's CDR3 is CASRAKTSGRLQETQYF. In DNA form, the CDR3 reads TGTGCCAGCAGAGCTAAGACTAGCGGGAGGCTCCAAGAGACCCAGTACTTC.

The chain is built from TRBV7-9 and TRBJ1-2; no clear D. V lost 2 bases and J lost 14, with 3 bases in between. CDR3 length: 8 residues. Germline V gene lookup returns CDR1 SEHNR and CDR2 FQNEAQ (reference sequence). The CDR3 reads CASSLLTF. The DNA of the CDR3 is TGTGCCAGCAGCTTACTTACCTTC.

This rearrangement joins TRBV7-6 to TRBJ1-2; D unresolved. Per germline, CDR1 SGHVS and CDR2 FNYEAQ. The CDR3 contains 14 residues. V lost 2 bases and J 7 bases, leaving 14 bases between the germline ends. The CDR3 loop is CASSLNIEGIGYTF. CDR3 nucleotide sequence: TGTGCCAGCAGCTTAAATATAGAGGGCATTGGCTACACCTTC.

CDR3 DNA: TGTGCCAGTAGTTCGAACAGGGGGCACAATGAGCAGTTCTTC. Its protein is CASSSNRGHNEQFF. This rearrangement joins TRBV19 to TRBJ2-1, with 9 bases lining up with TRBD1. The CDR3 runs to 14 residues. The ends lost 5 bases at V and 5 bases at J; junction bases unmatched: 4. CDR1 and CDR2 from the germline V gene are LNHDA and SQIVND (reference sequence).

This clonotype turned up a few times. This chain joins TRBV27 and TRBJ2-3; 7 bases line up with TRBD2. CDR3 length: 17 residues. V lost 4 bases and J lost 0; bases outside the gene matches: 10. The germline gives CDR1 MNHEY, CDR2 SMNVEV (reference sequence). CDR3 loop: CASSWPSGASSTDTQYF. The CDR3 DNA is TGTGCCAGCAGTTGGCCTAGCGGAGCCTCTAGCACAGATACGCAGTATTTT.